This T cell receptor beta chain was profiled in a study of T cell responses to AZD1222 COVID-19 vaccine. Whole-study findings and limits: Repertoires in all cases were sampled only once the peak T cell response had passed. Epitopes outside B.1.351 and B.1.1.7 mutated regions reportedly drew nearly half of spike TCRs. White British ancestry dominated among donors, who included more females, and clonal diversity was possibly underestimated. AZD1222 recipients seropositive at baseline numbered only six or seven.

Worth noting for this clone: Its antigen is undetermined.

Produced via immunoSEQ multiplex PCR; TCRdb's table is partial and in-frame only. This table holds under 130,000 clones, 88% found once. V shed 3 bases and J 6 bases; nucleotides not matched to a gene: 8. Germline CDR1 is GTSNPN and CDR2 is SVGIG (reference sequence). The CDR3 consists of 15 residues. This receptor was obtained from an adult in good health. Material: peripheral blood, obtained on day 0 of AZD1222 vaccination. J is TRBJ2-2 and V is TRBV30; 9 bases match TRBD1. CDR3 nucleotide sequence: TGTGCCTGGAGGCCGGACAGGGGAAGATCCGGGGAGCTGTTTTTT. As protein: CAWRPDRGRSGELFF.